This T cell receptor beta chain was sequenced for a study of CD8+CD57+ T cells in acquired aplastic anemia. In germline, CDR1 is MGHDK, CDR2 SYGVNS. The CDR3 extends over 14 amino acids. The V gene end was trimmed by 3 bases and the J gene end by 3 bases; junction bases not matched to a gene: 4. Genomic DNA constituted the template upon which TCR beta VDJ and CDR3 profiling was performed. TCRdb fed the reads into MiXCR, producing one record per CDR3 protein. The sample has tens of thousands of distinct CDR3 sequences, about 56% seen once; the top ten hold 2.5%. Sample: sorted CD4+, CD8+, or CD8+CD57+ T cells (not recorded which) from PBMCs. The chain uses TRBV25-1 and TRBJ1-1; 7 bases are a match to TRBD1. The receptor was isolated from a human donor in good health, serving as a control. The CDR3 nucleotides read TGTGCCAGCAGTGACCCACAGGGGTACACTGAAGCTTTCTTT. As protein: CASSDPQGYTEAFF.